These T cell receptor beta chains were read from a single sample in a study of cytomegalovirus exposure and HLA in healthy donors. Assay used: immunoSEQ multiplex PCR; TCRdb lists only in-frame clones, some missing. The repertoire holds about 120,000 clones, approximately 80% seen once, with roughly 3.1% in the top ten. The sample was PBMCs. The receptor set was obtained from a young man in good health and CMV-seronegative. Each CDR3 is given with its conserved first and last residue. A D gene is named only where the DNA matches it firmly. Expanded clones are given a class, and other clones once, few, many or no size at all.

>-|-|TRBV7-7|TRBJ1-6
CASIPVSGPYNSPLHF
TGTGCCAGCATCCCGGTTTCTGGGCCCTATAATTCACCCCTCCACTTT
>-|TRBD1|TRBV27|TRBJ2-5
CASSIGQGGTQYF
TGTGCCAGCAGTATAGGACAGGGTGGGACCCAGTACTTC
>-|-|TRBV4-3|TRBJ2-5
CASSQDTTGSWQETQYF
TGCGCCAGCAGCCAAGACACCACAGGGAGTTGGCAAGAGACCCAGTACTTC
>-|TRBD1|TRBV13|TRBJ2-1
CASSFLGQGGTNEQFF
TGTGCCAGCAGCTTCCTGGGACAGGGGGGGACCAATGAGCAGTTCTTC
>few|-|TRBV29-1|TRBJ1-6
CSVELQDSSYNSPLHF
TGCAGCGTTGAATTGCAGGATAGCTCCTATAATTCACCCCTCCACTTT
>-|-|TRBV4-2|TRBJ2-3
CASSQESGSTDTQYF
TGTGCCAGCAGCCAAGAGAGCGGAAGCACAGATACGCAGTATTTT
>-|-|TRBV7-2|TRBJ1-6
CASSTSRTESKNSPLHF
TGTGCCAGCAGCACAAGCAGGACAGAGTCTAAGAATTCACCCCTCCACTTT
>-|TRBD2|TRBV7-7|TRBJ2-1
CASSPWEGGLWNEQFF
TGTGCCAGCAGCCCGTGGGAGGGAGGGCTATGGAATGAGCAGTTCTTC
>-|TRBD1|TRBV15|TRBJ2-1
CATSREFRTGGDEQFF
TGTGCCACCAGCAGAGAGTTTAGGACAGGGGGAGATGAGCAGTTCTTC
>-|TRBD1|TRBV7-2|TRBJ1-2
CASSLGTGSGGYTF
TGTGCCAGCAGCTTAGGGACAGGGTCGGGCGGCTACACCTTC
>-|TRBD1|TRBV4-1|TRBJ1-5
CASSQLGGANQPQHF
TGCGCCAGCAGCCAATTAGGGGGCGCGAATCAGCCCCAGCATTTT
>-|-|TRBV9|TRBJ2-1
CASSVRQGRDNEQFF
TGTGCCAGCAGCGTCAGACAGGGGAGGGACAATGAGCAGTTCTTC
>-|TRBD1|TRBV11-2|TRBJ1-2
CASSLGTGGRGYTF
TGTGCCAGCAGCTTAGGGACAGGGGGCCGTGGCTACACCTTC
>few|-|TRBV29-1|TRBJ2-1
CSAVERVPYNEQFF
TGCAGCGCTGTAGAGCGGGTTCCCTACAATGAGCAGTTCTTC
>-|TRBD1|TRBV7-2|TRBJ2-7
CASSRPGQGINEQYF
TGTGCCAGCAGCCGACCGGGACAGGGGATTAACGAGCAGTACTTC
>-|-|TRBV10-3|TRBJ1-1
CAISLTGLGTEAFF
TGTGCCATCAGTTTGACAGGACTGGGCACTGAAGCTTTCTTT
>-|-|TRBV27|TRBJ2-7
CASSLFYEQYF
TGTGCCAGCAGTCTCTTCTACGAGCAGTACTTC
>-|-|TRBV5-1|TRBJ2-3
CASTSSVGGTQYF
TGCGCCAGCACTTCCTCAGTTGGGGGCACGCAGTATTTT
>-|-|TRBV19|TRBJ1-5
CASNYRDGGNQPQHF
TGTGCCAGTAATTACAGGGACGGTGGCAATCAGCCCCAGCATTTT
>-|-|TRBV5-1|TRBJ2-1
CASSLLREANEQFF
TGCGCCAGCAGCTTGCTGAGAGAGGCCAATGAGCAGTTCTTC
>-|TRBD2|TRBV7-3|TRBJ2-7
CASSLLPLGGYEQYF
TGTGCCAGCAGCCTTCTCCCCTTGGGGGGGTACGAGCAGTACTTC
>-|-|TRBV28|TRBJ1-2
CASTAGNYGYTF
TGTGCCAGTACAGCGGGGAACTATGGCTACACCTTC
>-|TRBD1|TRBV6-1|TRBJ1-5
CASSASTGVEQPQHF
TGTGCCAGCAGTGCCTCGACAGGGGTTGAGCAGCCCCAGCATTTT
>-|TRBD1|TRBV5-1|TRBJ2-1
CASSLGDRVNEQFF
TGCGCCAGCAGCTTGGGGGACAGGGTGAATGAGCAGTTCTTC
>-|-|TRBV30|TRBJ2-3
CAWSVRWMWGRTDTQYF
TGTGCCTGGAGTGTACGGTGGATGTGGGGGCGCACAGATACGCAGTATTTT
>-|TRBD1|TRBV5-8|TRBJ2-3
CASSLGGTGADTQYF
TGTGCCAGCAGCTTGGGGGGGACAGGTGCAGATACGCAGTATTTT
>-|-|TRBV7-8|TRBJ2-1
CASSLVGVTEQFF
TGTGCCAGCAGCTTAGTAGGGGTGACTGAGCAGTTCTTC
>-|TRBD1|TRBV27|TRBJ2-1
CASSRGTGPDEQFF
TGTGCCAGCAGTAGGGGGACAGGGCCGGATGAGCAGTTCTTC